What follows describes a single TCR beta chain. These data belong to a study of OX40 agonist ivuxolimab in advanced cancers. Study background: All patients had ivuxolimab intravenously every 2 weeks at 0.01 to 10 mg/kg. Dose-escalation patients were diagnosed with hepatocellular carcinoma, melanoma, renal cell cancer or head and neck cancer.

Looked up from germline, CDR1 is SGHRS and CDR2 is YFSETQ. This CDR3 has 14 residues. Trimming cost V 0 bases and J 0 bases, with 5 bases left between them. Profiling relied on immunoSEQ multiplex PCR, and the TCRdb table lists in-frame clones only, not all of them. This sample has tens of thousands of clones, with 83% found just once. Source: CD4+ or CD8+ T cells sorted from blood, taken in a trial of the OX40 agonist ivuxolimab. The sequence was collected from an adult with an advanced solid tumor such as melanoma, head and neck, liver or kidney cancer. V and J are TRBV5-1 and TRBJ2-3; unclear D gene. The CDR3 protein is CASSLALSTDTQYF. The CDR3 DNA is TGCGCCAGCAGCTTGGCCCTTAGCACAGATACGCAGTATTTT.